This T cell receptor beta chain originates from a study of T cell responses to AZD1222 COVID-19 vaccine. General observations from the study: White British people made up most donors, females outnumbered males, and clonal diversity was possibly underestimated.

V trimming: 4 bases; J trimming: 2 bases; junction bases outside the gene matches: 2. The CDR3 is made up of 13 amino acids. CDR1 is SGHNT, CDR2 YENEEA, per germline. Method: immunoSEQ multiplex PCR; TCRdb's copy keeps in-frame clones and lacks some. The sample holds over 150,000 clones, 86% seen once. Concerning this clone itself: Its antigen is not known.

This specimen was peripheral blood, taken on day 0 of MenACWY control vaccination. The receptor was derived from an adult in good health. This chain joins TRBV11-3 and TRBJ2-7; TRBD1 matches 7 bases. The CDR3 protein is CASSSDRTYEQYF. In DNA, the CDR3 is TGTGCCAGCAGCTCGGACAGGACCTACGAGCAGTACTTC. The complete variable domain, with remaining parts taken from reference TRBV11-3 and TRBJ2-7, reads EAGVVQSPRYKIIEKKQPVAFWCNPISGHNTLYWYLQNLGQGPELLIRYENEEAVDDSQLPKDRFSAERLKGVDSTLKIQPAELGDSAVYLCASSSDRTYEQYFGPGTRLTVT.